What follows are 19 T cell receptor beta chains derived from one specimen sequenced in a study of cytomegalovirus exposure and HLA in healthy donors. The PCR was carried out with 60 Vbeta primers and 13 Jbeta primers. Sequenced by immunoSEQ multiplex PCR; TCRdb stores in-frame clones only, minus some. The sample records about 130,000 clones, roughly 80% being singletons. Sequencing was carried out using PBMCs. The receptors derive from a man aged 25 to 40 in good health and CMV-seronegative.

J is TRBJ2-5 and V is TRBV6-6; a weak D match, TRBD2 (5 bases). The length of the CDR3 is 15 residues. The V gene lost 2 bases and the J gene lost 1 base, with 11 bases spanning the gap. Germline loops: CDR1 MNHNY, CDR2 SVGAGI (reference sequence). CDR3 loop: CASSYADLGQETQYF. The CDR3 DNA sequence: TGTGCCAGCAGTTACGCGGACTTGGGCCAAGAGACCCAGTACTTC.

The chain has TRBV10-3 and TRBJ2-1; 7 nucleotides line up with TRBD2. This CDR3 is built from 15 residues. The V and J ends lost 3 bases and 7 bases, in that order; junction bases with no gene match: 9. From germline, CDR1 is ENHRY and CDR2 SYGVKD. CDR3 residues: CAISEGGSIINEQFF. CDR3 bases: TGTGCCATCAGTGAAGGCGGGAGTATTATAAATGAGCAGTTCTTC.

This chain links TRBV12-5 with TRBJ2-2; 7 bases agree with TRBD2. Germline V CDR1 and CDR2: LGHNT, FRNRAP. With V trimmed by 0 bases and J by 6 bases, 7 bases remained unmatched. The CDR3 runs to 16 residues. The CDR3 protein is CASGLVWGRGSGELFF. CDR3 DNA sequence: TGTGCTAGTGGTTTGGTATGGGGGAGGGGTTCCGGGGAGCTGTTTTTT.

On this clone itself: Other DNA sequences in the sample encode the same CDR3. The chain employs TRBV4-1 and TRBJ2-2; D perhaps matches TRBD2 (5 bases). Looked up from germline, CDR1 is MGHRA and CDR2 is YSYEKL. The V and J ends lost 1 base and 8 bases respectively, with 14 bases between them. The CDR3 covers 15 residues. In DNA form, the CDR3 reads TGCGCCAGCAGCCAAGTCCTAGCAGGAGATGGGGAGCTGTTTTTT. The encoded protein is CASSQVLAGDGELFF.

The chain joins TRBV27 to TRBJ2-7, with D perhaps matching TRBD1 (6 bases). CDR3 size: 14 residues. V lost 2 bases to trimming and J lost 2 bases, with 10 bases between them. Per germline, CDR1 MNHEY and CDR2 SMNVEV (reference sequence). This chain's CDR3 is CASSLGGGPYEQYF. Here the CDR3 DNA reads TGTGCCAGCAGTTTAGGTGGGGGCCCCTACGAGCAGTACTTC.

The V call is TRBV5-1, the J call TRBJ2-3; 7 bases align to TRBD1. V gave up 0 bases and J gave up 0 bases; unmatched junction bases: 7. Looked up from germline, CDR1 is SGHRS and CDR2 is YFSETQ. CDR3 length: 17 amino acids. The CDR3 region is CASSLAPTGTSTDTQYF. CDR3 sequence (DNA): TGCGCCAGCAGCTTGGCACCGACAGGGACCAGCACAGATACGCAGTATTTT.

V and J are TRBV11-1 and TRBJ2-5; 10 bases are shared with TRBD1. In germline, CDR1 is SGHAT, CDR2 FQDESV (reference sequence). The V and J ends lost 3 bases and 5 bases, in that order; junction bases with no gene match: 9. The CDR3 extends over 16 amino acids. The CDR3 protein is CASSFGGTGARETQYF. The CDR3 DNA sequence: TGTGCCAGCAGCTTCGGCGGGACAGGGGCCCGGGAGACCCAGTACTTC. Full variable domain (outside the CDR3, taken from reference TRBV11-1 and TRBJ2-5): EAEVAQSPRYKITEKSQAVAFWCDPISGHATLYWYRQILGQGPELLVQFQDESVVDDSQLPKDRFSAERLKGVDSTLKIQPAELGDSAMYLCASSFGGTGARETQYFGPGTRLLVL.

V gene TRBV6-1 combines with J gene TRBJ2-3; the match to TRBD1 covers 10 bases. CDR3 length: 15 residues. The germline V gene encodes CDR1 MNHNS and CDR2 SASEGT. The V and J ends lost 2 bases and 11 bases, in that order; junction bases with no gene match: 10. The CDR3 protein is CASSEPGTGVRRQYF. The DNA of the CDR3 is TGTGCCAGCAGTGAACCGGGGACAGGGGTCCGGAGGCAGTATTTT.

The V and J genes are TRBV29-1 and TRBJ2-7; TRBD2 matches 7 bases. V was clipped by 0 bases and J by 5 bases; unmatched bases: 4. This CDR3 has 13 residues. The germline V gene has CDR1 SQVTM and CDR2 ANQGSEA. CDR3 amino acids: CSVEEREFNEQYF. Written as DNA, the CDR3 is TGCAGCGTTGAAGAGCGGGAGTTCAACGAGCAGTACTTC.

This clone was counted a single time. Here the CDR3 reads CASSALAGEWADEQYF. CDR3 DNA: TGTGCCAGTAGTGCACTAGCGGGAGAATGGGCTGACGAGCAGTACTTC. The V call is TRBV19, the J call TRBJ2-7, with 11 nucleotides matching TRBD2. Trimming took 5 bases from V and 5 from J; bases not matched to a gene: 11. Germline CDR1 reads LNHDA; CDR2 reads SQIVND (reference sequence). The CDR3 sequence is 16 residues long.

The V gene is TRBV10-2, the J gene TRBJ2-7; 13 nucleotides agree with TRBD2. This CDR3 region has 15 residues. J was trimmed by 6 bases and V by 5 bases; bases with no gene match: 7. In germline, CDR1 is WSHSY, CDR2 SAAADI. CDR3 sequence reads: CASSRTSGSQGEQYF. The CDR3 region has the DNA TGCGCCAGCAGTAGGACTAGCGGGAGCCAGGGCGAGCAGTACTTC.

The rearrangement uses TRBV5-1 and TRBJ2-5, with D tentatively TRBD1 (5 bases). The CDR3 runs to 16 residues. V lost 0 bases and J 1 base, leaving 13 bases between the germline ends. Germline-derived CDR1 and CDR2 are SGHRS and YFSETQ. This CDR3 reads CASSLDQGIRQETQYF. The CDR3 DNA sequence: TGCGCCAGCAGCTTGGACCAGGGAATTCGCCAAGAGACCCAGTACTTC.

The chain has TRBV4-2 and TRBJ2-3; D perhaps matches TRBD1 (6 bases). Trimming shortened V by 2 bases and J by 0 bases, and 9 bases separated the two germline ends. CDR3 length equals 15 residues. The germline V gene encodes CDR1 LGHNA and CDR2 YNFKEQ. CDR3 in DNA: TGTGCCAGCAGCCAACCGGACAGTAGCACAGATACGCAGTATTTT. Its translation: CASSQPDSSTDTQYF.

The V call is TRBV28, the J call TRBJ1-2; no reliable D call. This CDR3 spans 14 amino acids. V dropped 3 bases and J dropped 6 bases, with 14 bases sitting between them. Germline V lookup: CDR1 MDHEN, CDR2 SYDVKM. CDR3 sequence reads: CASSFPGSLNGYTF. DNA for the CDR3: TGTGCCAGCAGTTTCCCAGGCTCTTTAAATGGCTACACCTTC.

The V call is TRBV30, the J call TRBJ2-1; 8 bases map to TRBD2. CDR3 length: 15 residues. V lost 3 bases to trimming and J lost 4 bases; unmatched junction nucleotides: 8. Germline V gene sequence: CDR1 GTSNPN, CDR2 SVGIG (reference sequence). CDR3 loop: CAWRDRPSGYNEQFF. CDR3 in DNA: TGTGCCTGGAGAGATAGGCCTAGCGGGTACAATGAGCAGTTCTTC.

The chain links TRBV29-1 to TRBJ2-7; perhaps TRBD1 as D (10 bases). The CDR3 covers 17 residues. CDR1 is SQVTM, CDR2 ANQGSEA, per germline. Deletions cut 0 bases from V and 5 bases from J, with 23 bases between. The CDR3: CSVEDVLAGQGSHEQYF. The CDR3 DNA follows: TGCAGCGTTGAAGATGTTCTAGCGGGACAGGGGTCGCACGAGCAGTACTTC.

This rearrangement joins TRBV27 to TRBJ2-5, with 8 positions matching TRBD1. The DNA end is a closer match to TRBJ2-7, so the J assignment may be wrong. This CDR3 spans 14 amino acids. Per germline, CDR1 MNHEY and CDR2 SMNVEV (reference sequence). In DNA form, the CDR3 reads TGTGCCAGCAGTCACGGGACAGGAAACTACGAGCAGTACTTC. Its protein product is CASSHGTGNYEQYF.

CDR3 sequence: CASSWEGGPYEQYF. The CDR3 coding sequence is TGTGCCAGCAGCTGGGAGGGAGGGCCCTACGAGCAGTACTTC. The V and J genes are TRBV28 and TRBJ2-7; 7 bases match TRBD2. Germline assignment: CDR1 MDHEN and CDR2 SYDVKM. Trimming at V came to 6 bases and at J to 2 bases, leaving 7 bases not matched to a gene. The CDR3 contains 14 residues.

J is TRBJ1-5 and V is TRBV10-3; D not resolved. Germline CDR1 is ENHRY and CDR2 is SYGVKD. The ends were cut back, 1 base at V and 5 bases at J, with 3 bases in the middle. The length of the CDR3 is 12 residues. In DNA form, the CDR3 reads TGTGCCATCAGTGAGTTAGATCAGCCCCAGCATTTT. It is translated as CAISELDQPQHF.